The rows below give T cell receptor beta chains drawn from one sample of a study of early T cells in non-severe SARS-CoV-2 infection. TCRdb reprocessed the 5' RACE reads via MiXCR and lists one record per CDR3 protein. The table shows about 60,000 distinct CDR3 sequences, with around 10% occurring only once. The source material was whole blood. Source of these receptors: an adult who was a healthcare worker with PCR-confirmed SARS-CoV-2 infection or an uninfected control (not recorded which). CDR3s leave out the opening cysteine and the closing phenylalanine or tryptophan. Clone size is stated in some rows and not others, as once, few, many or a class when expanded.

v_call	j_call	clone_size	cdr3_aa
TRBV4-2	TRBJ2-3	many	ASSLGAELLTDTQY
TRBV7-3	TRBJ1-1	many	ASNEMPGSEAF
TRBV30	TRBJ1-5	many	AWSPQDRDNQPQH
TRBV5-1	TRBJ2-3	NA	ASSLDPTSTDTQY
TRBV28	TRBJ2-1	few	ASSFPAGGGNEQF
TRBV10-3	TRBJ2-5	few	AITSGFREGETQY
TRBV12-5	TRBJ1-1	many	ASLGTGDEAF
TRBV5-1	TRBJ1-2	NA	ASSLTLGDYGYT
TRBV12-3/TRBV12-4	TRBJ2-7	few	ASSLGTGGFYEQY
TRBV30	TRBJ2-1	many	AWSLVWGNEQF
TRBV20-1	TRBJ1-4	NA	SAREGEKLF
TRBV7-2	TRBJ2-1	NA	ASSLAIGVNEQF
TRBV9	TRBJ2-7	few	ASSVGQGAAYEQY
TRBV6-2/TRBV6-3	TRBJ2-1	NA	ASSSSTSLRWNEQF
TRBV30	TRBJ1-1	many	ACREPNQGLFDTEAF
TRBV30	TRBJ2-7	many	AWLKVGGGSYEQY
TRBV6-2/TRBV6-3	TRBJ2-5	few	ASSYGLGQTQY
TRBV18	TRBJ2-3	NA	ASSPQGDTQY
TRBV20-1	TRBJ1-1	many	SAYDRTGVNTEAF
TRBV9	TRBJ2-5	few	ASSVGPQQNQETQY
TRBV15	TRBJ2-2	NA	ATSRGQLNTGELF
TRBV6-2/TRBV6-3	TRBJ2-6	many	ASSYSHGHSGANVLT
TRBV7-3	TRBJ2-2	few	PVQGGRTGELF
TRBV3-1	TRBJ2-1	NA	ASSPPWGQGSYNEQF
TRBV5-4	TRBJ2-2	many	ASSPPGPPNTGELF
TRBV6-5	TRBJ2-4	many	ASTASGTSGTTVKNIQY
TRBV7-8	TRBJ2-1	many	ASRFIAGGQALSYNEQF
TRBV7-2	TRBJ2-3	NA	ASSLLGLTDTQY
TRBV29-1	TRBJ2-1	many	SVVGTGAPNEQF
TRBV20-1	TRBJ2-3	NA	SATTSGSGTDTQY
TRBV28	TRBJ2-1	few	ATLAGGPRNEQF
TRBV10-3	TRBJ2-7	many	AISEGLAGVYEQY
TRBV7-9	TRBJ2-3	NA	ASSRGQGRTDTQY